This T cell receptor beta chain derives from a study of blood T cell repertoires in COVID-19. This clone was seen a single time. TCRdb keeps only in-frame clones here, not all; method: immunoSEQ multiplex PCR. The sample includes approximately 230,000 clones, more than 85% of them seen just once. V lost 2 bases and J lost 11, with 15 bases in between. The CDR3 runs to 13 residues. Looked up from germline, CDR1 is MDHEN and CDR2 is SYDVKM. Recruitment covered over 20 US areas and drew participants whose ages spanned roughly 18 to 95 years. Cohorts were determined from participant-reported clinical history. In Cohort 3, a recovered donor had either two negative PCRs, clearance, or symptom resolution.

Sequencing was carried out using PBMCs or T cells enriched from blood (not recorded which). The TCR comes from a woman younger than 45 who had recovered from COVID-19. The chain employs TRBV28 and TRBJ1-1; D remains unclear. The CDR3 nucleotides read TGTGCCAGCAGTTTACCCCCCACCGGGTACGCTTTCTTT. Protein sequence: CASSLPPTGYAFF.